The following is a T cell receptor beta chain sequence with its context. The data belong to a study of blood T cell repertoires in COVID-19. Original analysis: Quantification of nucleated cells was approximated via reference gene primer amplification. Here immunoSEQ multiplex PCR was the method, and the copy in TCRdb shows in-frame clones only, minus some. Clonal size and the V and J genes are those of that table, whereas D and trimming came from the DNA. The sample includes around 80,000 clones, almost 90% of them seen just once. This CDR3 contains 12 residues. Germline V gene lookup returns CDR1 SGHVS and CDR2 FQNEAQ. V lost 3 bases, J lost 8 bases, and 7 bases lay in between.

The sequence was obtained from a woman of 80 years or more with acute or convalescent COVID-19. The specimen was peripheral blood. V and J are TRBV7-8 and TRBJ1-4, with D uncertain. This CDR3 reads CASSLPEEKLFF. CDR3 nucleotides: TGTGCCAGCAGCTTGCCAGAAGAAAAACTGTTTTTT. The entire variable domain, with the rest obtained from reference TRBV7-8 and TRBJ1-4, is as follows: GAGVSQSPRYKVAKRGQDVALRCDPISGHVSLFWYQQALGQGPEFLTYFQNEAQLDKSGLPSDRFFAERPEGSVSTLKIQRTQQEDSAVYLCASSLPEEKLFFGSGTQLSVL.